The clone carrying this T cell receptor beta chain has just a few counts. Trimming cost V 6 bases and J 13 bases; bases outside gene matches: 9. There are 15 residues in the CDR3. TCRdb passed the PCR reads through MiXCR, listing each CDR3 protein once. The table shows 10,000 or so distinct CDR3 sequences, with about 27% occurring only once. The record originates from a study of immune characterization of retroperitoneal liposarcoma. The receptor was isolated from a male donor with retroperitoneal liposarcoma. The chain employs TRBV12-3 or TRBV12-4 and TRBJ2-4, with TRBD2 matching over 16 bases. Sequencing used tumor tissue. CDR3 DNA sequence: TGTGCCAGCAGCCCGGGACTAGCGGGAGGGCCCCGGCAGTACTTC. Its protein is CASSPGLAGGPRQYF.